The 6 T cell receptor beta chains listed next were all sequenced from one sample in a study. Using its own MiXCR run on the RT-PCR reads, TCRdb lists one record per CDR3 protein. The table includes about 700,000 distinct CDR3 sequences, approximately 15% detected once. The source material was memory CD4+ T cells from blood. The receptors were gathered from a female donor in good health, serving as a healthy control.

Ten or more counts support this clonotype. The V gene is TRBV7-9, the J gene TRBJ2-1; D is ambiguous. CDR1 is SEHNR, CDR2 FQNEAQ, per germline (reference sequence). This CDR3 has 15 amino acids. V was trimmed by 1 base and J by 4 bases, leaving 11 bases between them. The CDR3 bases are TGTGCCAGCAGCTTAGATGCAGGATCTTACAATGAGCAGTTCTTC. Its protein product is CASSLDAGSYNEQFF.

The chain carries TRBV6-1 and TRBJ2-1; D is possibly TRBD1 (6 bases). CDR1 MNHNS and CDR2 SASEGT come from the germline V gene. V dropped 9 bases and J dropped 1 base, with 13 bases sitting between them. The CDR3 sequence is 14 residues long. Here the CDR3 reads CASYDRKSYNEQFF. CDR3 DNA sequence: TGTGCCAGTTACGACAGGAAATCCTACAATGAGCAGTTCTTC.

V gene TRBV20-1 combines with J gene TRBJ2-1, with unresolved D. The length of the CDR3 is 11 residues. Germline CDR1 and CDR2: DFQATT and SNEGSKA (reference sequence). V dropped 1 base and J dropped 11 bases, with 9 bases sitting between them. CDR3 bases: TGCAGTGCTAGAGCCCGACCCCAGCAGTTCTTC. Translated, it gives CSARARPQQFF.

This clonotype was seen a handful of times. This chain uses TRBV29-1 with TRBJ1-6; 11 nucleotides match TRBD1. Germline trimming cut 5 bases from V and 9 bases from J; bases unmatched to any gene: 9. Germline CDR1 is SQVTM and CDR2 is ANQGSEA. This CDR3 spans 15 amino acids. CDR3 nucleotide sequence: TGCAGCGTTTCAGAAGGACAGGGGGCTTTTTCACCCCTCCACTTT. Translating it yields CSVSEGQGAFSPLHF.

This clonotype has only a few counts. The CDR3 loop reads CASSQVVDRGGSVEQYF. CDR3 nucleotides: TGCGCCAGCAGCCAAGTGGTGGATCGGGGGGGTTCTGTCGAGCAGTACTTC. This rearrangement joins TRBV4-3 to TRBJ2-7, with TRBD2 matching 8 bases. From germline, CDR1 is LGHNA and CDR2 YSLEER. The CDR3 is made up of 17 amino acids. The trim removed 1 base at V and 6 bases at J, leaving 14 bases unmatched.

The chain has TRBV10-3 and TRBJ1-4; 8 bases are a match to TRBD1. CDR3 length: 15 amino acids. V was clipped by 5 bases and J by 6 bases; unmatched bases: 8. The germline V gene has CDR1 ENHRY and CDR2 SYGVKD. The CDR3 DNA reads TGTGCCATCAGTCCTACAGGGGGAAGTGATGAAAAACTGTTTTTT. Translation gives CAISPTGGSDEKLFF.